The T cell receptor (beta chain) under discussion was sequenced for a study of T-cell reconstitution after alpha-beta-depleted transplantation in children. Trimming left V 0 bases short and J 5 bases short, with 8 bases between. Germline CDR1 and CDR2: DFQATT and SNEGSKA (reference sequence). The CDR3 runs 13 residues. Unique molecular identifiers were used to barcode this TCRbeta library. TCRdb re-derived calls from the PCR reads in MiXCR, one entry per CDR3 protein. Here the sample spans over 400,000 distinct CDR3 sequences, under 15% being singletons. The sample in question was PBMCs from the stem cell graft donor, obtained from the stem cell graft. V is TRBV20-1 and J is TRBJ1-5, with D possibly TRBD1 on 5 matching bases. The source is a human donor who donated a stem cell graft to a child with combined immunodeficiency. CDR3 in DNA: TGCAGTGCTAGAGAGATAGGGGATCAGCCCCAGCATTTT. Encoded protein: CSAREIGDQPQHF.